These 2 T cell receptor beta chains were sequenced from one sample in a study of STAT5B mutations in CD4+ large granular lymphocyte leukemia. Clones were read by immunoSEQ multiplex PCR, and TCRdb kept only the in-frame ones, dropping some. The table shows some 35,000 clones, with around 88% occurring only once. The sample was CD4+ T cells from blood buffy coats. These receptors originate from a human donor in good health.

This clone has only one observation. The chain recombines TRBV7-6 with TRBJ2-7; no firm D call. Germline V gene sequence: CDR1 SGHVS, CDR2 FNYEAQ. This CDR3 is built from 15 residues. Between the trimmed V and J ends, which lost 2 bases and 2 bases, there was a span of 13 bases. The CDR3 reads CASSLQATLAYEQYF. The CDR3 DNA reads TGTGCCAGCAGCTTACAAGCGACCTTGGCCTACGAGCAGTACTTC. The whole variable domain, remainder taken from reference TRBV7-6 and TRBJ2-7, is GAGVSQSPRYKVTKRGQDVALRCDPISGHVSLYWYRQALGQGPEFLTYFNYEAQQDKSGLPNDRFSAERPEGSISTLTIQRTEQRDSAMYRCASSLQATLAYEQYFGPGTRLTVT.

This rearrangement joins TRBV5-1 to TRBJ2-3, with 7 bases that match TRBD1. This CDR3 has 13 amino acids. Germline V gene sequence: CDR1 SGHRS, CDR2 YFSETQ. Losses at the gene ends were 4 bases for V and 10 bases for J; bases not matched to a gene: 9. The CDR3 here is CASSVPTGRAQYF. The DNA for the CDR3 is TGCGCCAGCAGCGTCCCGACAGGGCGGGCGCAGTATTTT.